This record covers a single T cell receptor beta chain. V was pared by 5 bases and J by 2 bases, with 10 bases between. CDR1 and CDR2 (germline): LNHDA, SQIVND (reference sequence). This CDR3 contains 14 residues. Produced via immunoSEQ multiplex PCR; TCRdb's table is partial and in-frame only. Here the sample spans tens of thousands of clones, over 75% being singletons. The sample belongs to a study of OX40 agonist ivuxolimab in advanced cancers. Study-wide context: Partial responses were achieved by three patients, of whom one had hepatocellular carcinoma and two had cutaneous melanoma.

The receptor comes from an adult with an advanced solid tumor such as melanoma, head and neck, liver or kidney cancer. Sequencing was performed on CD4+ or CD8+ T cells sorted from blood, taken in a trial of the OX40 agonist ivuxolimab. The chain joins TRBV19 to TRBJ1-5; D gene uncertain. CDR3 region: CASSGQMGNQPQHF. The CDR3 coding sequence is TGTGCCAGTAGTGGGCAGATGGGCAATCAGCCCCAGCATTTT.